A selection of T cell receptor beta chains follows, all from one sample in a study of OX40 agonist ivuxolimab in advanced cancers. Assay used: immunoSEQ multiplex PCR; TCRdb lists only in-frame clones, some missing. The sample lists some 74,000 clones, 85% occurring once. The sample in question was CD4+ or CD8+ T cells sorted from blood, obtained in a trial of the OX40 agonist ivuxolimab. Receptors originate from an adult with an advanced solid tumor such as melanoma, head and neck, liver or kidney cancer. CDR3s include the opening cysteine and the closing phenylalanine or tryptophan. The D gene is left open where the match is weak. Clone size is not always given. Where it is, it says once, few, many or a class for expanded clones.

CDR3 DNA: TGTGCCAGCAGCCAGGGGACTGGAAACACCATATATTTT
CDR3 protein: CASSQGTGNTIYF
V gene: TRBV7-2
D gene: .
J gene: TRBJ1-3
clone size: .

CDR3 DNA: TGTGCCAGCGGGACCCCATTTGGGGCCAACGTCCTGACTTTC
CDR3 protein: CASGTPFGANVLTF
V gene: TRBV6-5
D gene: .
J gene: TRBJ2-6
clone size: .

CDR3 DNA: TGTGCCAGCAGCCCCTCCCGGAGGAGCTCCTACGAGCAGTACTTC
CDR3 protein: CASSPSRRSSYEQYF
V gene: TRBV7-2
D gene: .
J gene: TRBJ2-7
clone size: .

CDR3 DNA: TGTGCCTGGAGTGCGAAGGGCTCCTACGAGCAGTACTTC
CDR3 protein: CAWSAKGSYEQYF
V gene: TRBV30
D gene: .
J gene: TRBJ2-7
clone size: .

CDR3 DNA: TGTGCCATCAGCAGTCAGGGAGGTGGAAACACCATATATTTT
CDR3 protein: CAISSQGGGNTIYF
V gene: TRBV10-3
D gene: .
J gene: TRBJ1-3
clone size: .

CDR3 DNA: TGTGCCAGCAGTCTTGACAGGGGCCGCTATGGCTACACCTTC
CDR3 protein: CASSLDRGRYGYTF
V gene: TRBV28
D gene: TRBD1
J gene: TRBJ1-2
clone size: .

CDR3 DNA: TGTGCCAGCAGTGCCCCAGGGGGGACCGGGGAGCTGTTTTTT
CDR3 protein: CASSAPGGTGELFF
V gene: TRBV25-1
D gene: .
J gene: TRBJ2-2
clone size: few

CDR3 DNA: TGTGCCAGCAGTTACTCGCTAAACTCTGGAAACACCATATATTTT
CDR3 protein: CASSYSLNSGNTIYF
V gene: TRBV6-6
D gene: .
J gene: TRBJ1-3
clone size: .

CDR3 DNA: TGTGCCAGCAGTGAATGGGGGGATGAGCAGTTCTTC
CDR3 protein: CASSEWGDEQFF
V gene: TRBV6-1
D gene: .
J gene: TRBJ2-1
clone size: .

CDR3 DNA: TGTGCCAGTAGGGGGGCCGGCAGGGGGTCCCAAGAGACCCAGTACTTC
CDR3 protein: CASRGAGRGSQETQYF
V gene: TRBV19
D gene: TRBD1
J gene: TRBJ2-5
clone size: .

CDR3 DNA: TGTGCCAGCAGCTTAGTAGGGGAGACCCAGTACTTC
CDR3 protein: CASSLVGETQYF
V gene: TRBV7-9
D gene: .
J gene: TRBJ2-5
clone size: .

CDR3 DNA: TGTGCCGCCTCTGTTTACAGGGTGATGGCCGGAAACACCATATATTTT
CDR3 protein: CAASVYRVMAGNTIYF
V gene: TRBV2
D gene: .
J gene: TRBJ1-3
clone size: .

CDR3 DNA: TGCGCCAGCAGCTTCGACGACCACACTGAAGCTTTCTTT
CDR3 protein: CASSFDDHTEAFF
V gene: TRBV5-1
D gene: .
J gene: TRBJ1-1
clone size: once

CDR3 DNA: TGTGCCTGGAGTAGGGGGGCCGGAGATGGCTACACCTTC
CDR3 protein: CAWSRGAGDGYTF
V gene: TRBV30
D gene: .
J gene: TRBJ1-2
clone size: few

CDR3 DNA: TGTGCCAGCACCAGGGGAGACAATCAGCCCCAGCATTTT
CDR3 protein: CASTRGDNQPQHF
V gene: TRBV2
D gene: .
J gene: TRBJ1-5
clone size: .

CDR3 DNA: TGTGCCAGCACCTTGTCCAGGGATACGCAGTATTTT
CDR3 protein: CASTLSRDTQYF
V gene: TRBV5-8
D gene: .
J gene: TRBJ2-3
clone size: .

CDR3 DNA: TGCGCCAGCAGTCCCGGACGCTCAGGTCCCGGCACAGATACGCAGTATTTT
CDR3 protein: CASSPGRSGPGTDTQYF
V gene: TRBV10-2
D gene: .
J gene: TRBJ2-3
clone size: .

CDR3 DNA: TGTGCCAGCAGTGAGACAGGGGGGGACGGGGAGCTGTTTTTT
CDR3 protein: CASSETGGDGELFF
V gene: TRBV6-1
D gene: TRBD1
J gene: TRBJ2-2
clone size: .

CDR3 DNA: TGTGCCAGCAGTCCCGGACAGAACACTGAAGCTTTCTTT
CDR3 protein: CASSPGQNTEAFF
V gene: TRBV21-1
D gene: .
J gene: TRBJ1-1
clone size: .

CDR3 DNA: TGCGCCAGCACCGCTTCGGGCGGGAGTTCCTACAATGAGCAGTTCTTC
CDR3 protein: CASTASGGSSYNEQFF
V gene: TRBV5-1
D gene: TRBD2
J gene: TRBJ2-1
clone size: .

CDR3 DNA: TGTGCCAGCGGTGGGTCTGGGGGCTACGAGCAGTACTTC
CDR3 protein: CASGGSGGYEQYF
V gene: TRBV7-2
D gene: .
J gene: TRBJ2-7
clone size: .

CDR3 DNA: TGTGCCTGGAGTCCGGGACAGAGATACAATGAGCAGTTCTTC
CDR3 protein: CAWSPGQRYNEQFF
V gene: TRBV30
D gene: TRBD1
J gene: TRBJ2-1
clone size: .

CDR3 DNA: TGTGCCTGGAGCCCAGACACAGATACGCAGTATTTT
CDR3 protein: CAWSPDTDTQYF
V gene: TRBV30
D gene: .
J gene: TRBJ2-3
clone size: .

CDR3 DNA: TGCGCCAGCAGCCAAGCGTCAAGGGGAACTGAAGCTTTCTTT
CDR3 protein: CASSQASRGTEAFF
V gene: TRBV5-4
D gene: .
J gene: TRBJ1-1
clone size: .